One sample yielded the 9 T cell receptor beta chains listed below, sequenced in a study of T cells in Graves' hyperthyroidism and ophthalmopathy. Researchers took RNA transcripts and amplified the TCR beta CDR3 regions from them. An initial round of RT-PCR targeting the TCR CDR3 relied on the HTBI primer set. One entry per CDR3 protein results from TCRdb running MiXCR on the multiplex PCR reads. The sample has roughly 180,000 distinct CDR3 sequences, about a sixth seen once. Sequenced: blood. The source is a woman in her forties or fifties with Graves' hyperthyroidism.

This clonotype was seen ten or more times. This chain connects TRBV29-1 to TRBJ1-4; perhaps TRBD1 as D (6 bases). CDR1 SQVTM and CDR2 ANQGSEA come from the germline V gene. Trimming cost V 6 bases and J 0 bases, with 11 bases left between them. CDR3 length equals 14 residues. This chain's CDR3 is CSVEYRATNEKLFF. The CDR3 DNA is TGCAGCGTCGAATACAGGGCAACTAATGAAAAACTGTTTTTT.

This clonotype was seen many times. The chain couples TRBV6-1 to TRBJ2-2; D tentatively fits TRBD1 or TRBD2 (6 bases each). With 5 bases removed from V and 4 bases from J, the gap between germline ends came to 14 bases. CDR1 is MNHNS, CDR2 SASEGT, per germline. CDR3 length equals 15 residues. CDR3 sequence reads: CASSFGGRGTGELFF. CDR3 in DNA: TGTGCCAGCAGTTTTGGGGGGCGTGGCACCGGGGAGCTGTTTTTT.

This clonotype was recorded a few times. The V gene is TRBV9, the J gene TRBJ2-1; no clear D. The CDR3 totals 12 residues. Germline V gene data show CDR1 as SGDLS and CDR2 as YYNGEE. V was shortened by 4 bases and J by 6 bases, with 8 bases between the two germline ends. In DNA form, the CDR3 reads TGTGCCAGCAGCCCACCTAGCAATGAGCAGTTCTTC. Amino acid sequence: CASSPPSNEQFF.

A few counts support this clonotype. A junction boundary mismatches the germline segment, possibly from a read error. The chain couples TRBV12-3 or TRBV12-4 to TRBJ1-3; no firm D call. CDR3 length: 12 amino acids. The CDR3 DNA follows: TGTGCCAGCAGTTTACACGGAAACATCATATATTTT. As protein: CASSLHGNIIYF.

This clonotype was observed at least ten times. The chain has TRBV29-1 and TRBJ2-7; D possibly corresponds to TRBD1 (6 bases). The germline gives CDR1 SQVTM, CDR2 ANQGSEA. CDR3 size: 12 residues. Trimming stripped 7 bases from V and 6 bases from J, with 16 bases between. CDR3 in amino acids: CSAQGTQGEQYF. CDR3 DNA sequence: TGCAGCGCCCAGGGGACGCAGGGCGAGCAGTACTTC.

This clonotype was counted at least ten times. The chain links TRBV14 to TRBJ1-1, with D maybe TRBD1 (6 bases). Between the trimmed V and J ends, which lost 0 bases and 0 bases, there was a span of 11 bases. Germline CDR1 is SGHDN and CDR2 is FVKESK. This CDR3 spans 16 amino acids. In DNA form, the CDR3 reads TGTGCCAGCAGCCAAGATTGGGGGGCCATGAACACTGAAGCTTTCTTT. This encodes CASSQDWGAMNTEAFF. The full variable domain, in which reference TRBV14 and TRBJ1-1 provide the parts outside the CDR3, is EAGVTQFPSHSVIEKGQTVTLRCDPISGHDNLYWYRRVMGKEIKFLLHFVKESKQDESGMPNNRFLAERTGGTYSTLKVQPAELEDSGVYFCASSQDWGAMNTEAFFGQGTRLTVV.

V is TRBV4-1 and J is TRBJ1-2; D may be TRBD1 (5 bases). The germline CDR1 and CDR2 sequences are MGHRA and YSYEKL. The CDR3 length is 14 residues. V was pared by 3 bases and J by 6 bases, with 14 bases between. The CDR3 is CASSHPPRGDGYTF. CDR3 nucleotides: TGCGCCAGCAGCCATCCTCCACGAGGGGATGGCTACACCTTC.

This clonotype was observed many times. This rearrangement joins TRBV24-1 to TRBJ2-1; 12 bases fit TRBD1. The CDR3 is 15 amino acids. After removal of 5 bases from V and 7 bases from J, the junction contained 5 bases not matched to a gene. Looked up from germline, CDR1 is KGHDR and CDR2 is SFDVKD. The CDR3 nucleotides are TGTGCCACCAGTGTGGGACAGGGGGCTGGAAATGAGCAGTTCTTC. Protein product: CATSVGQGAGNEQFF.

This clonotype was detected ten times or more. The chain has TRBV6-1 and TRBJ1-1, with D possibly TRBD1 on 6 matching bases. Germline V CDR1 and CDR2: MNHNS, SASEGT. The CDR3 totals 13 residues. The V end lost 6 bases, the J end lost 1 base, and 9 bases lay between the germline ends. The chain's CDR3 is CASRIQGNTEAFF. DNA of the CDR3: TGTGCCAGCAGGATACAGGGGAACACTGAAGCTTTCTTT.